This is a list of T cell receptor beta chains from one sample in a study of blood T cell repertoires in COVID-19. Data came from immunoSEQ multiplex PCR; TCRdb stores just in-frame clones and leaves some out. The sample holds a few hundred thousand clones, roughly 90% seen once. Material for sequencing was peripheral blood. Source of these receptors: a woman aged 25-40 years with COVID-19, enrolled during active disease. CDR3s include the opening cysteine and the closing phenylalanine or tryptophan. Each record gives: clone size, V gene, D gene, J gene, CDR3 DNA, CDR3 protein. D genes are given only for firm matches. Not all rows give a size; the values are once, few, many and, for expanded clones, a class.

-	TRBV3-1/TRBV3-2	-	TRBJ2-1	TGTGCCAGCTCCCTCTATAGCGTCAATGAGCAGTTCTTC	CASSLYSVNEQFF
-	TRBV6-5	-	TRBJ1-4	TGTGCCAGCAGGGGACTCAGGGCTGAGGGTGAAAAACTGTTTTTT	CASRGLRAEGEKLFF
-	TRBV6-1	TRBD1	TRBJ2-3	TGTGCCAGCAGTGAATGGTTCCGACAGGGACAAACCCCAGATACGCAGTATTTT	CASSEWFRQGQTPDTQYF
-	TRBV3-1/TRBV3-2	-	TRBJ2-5	TGTGCCGCAGGGGTCCGGGAGACCCAGTACTTC	CAAGVRETQYF
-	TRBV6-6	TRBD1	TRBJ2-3	TGTGCCAGCAGTTACGGGGACAGGGTGGGAGATACGCAGTATTTT	CASSYGDRVGDTQYF
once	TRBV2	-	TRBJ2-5	TGTGCCAGCATAAGACTGACTAGTGGAGGGGACCAGTACTTC	CASIRLTSGGDQYF
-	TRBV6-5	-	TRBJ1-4	TGTGCCAGCAGCTCCGGGAGGAGGGAAAAACTGTTTTTT	CASSSGRREKLFF
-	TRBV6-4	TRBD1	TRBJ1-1	TGTGCCAGCTCGCCGGGACAGGGGGTCTCTGAAGCTTTCTTT	CASSPGQGVSEAFF
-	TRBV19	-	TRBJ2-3	TGTGCCAGCAGCATAAGGGGGGGTGAGGTTTCCTTCGGCTTAGATACGCAGTATTTT	CASSIRGGEVSFGLDTQYF
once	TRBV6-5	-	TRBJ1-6	TGTGCCAGCAGTTACAGGGGCTCCAATTCACCCCTCCACTTT	CASSYRGSNSPLHF
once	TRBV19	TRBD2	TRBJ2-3	TGTGCCAGCTCCCTACTAGCGGGAGGCACAGATACGCAGTATTTT	CASSLLAGGTDTQYF
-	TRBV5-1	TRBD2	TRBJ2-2	TGCGCCAGCAGCTTTCTAGCGGCCTCGAACACCGGGGAGCTGTTTTTT	CASSFLAASNTGELFF
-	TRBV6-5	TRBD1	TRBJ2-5	TGTGCCAGCAGGACGAGGGGGCGCGGGGAGACCCAGTACTTC	CASRTRGRGETQYF
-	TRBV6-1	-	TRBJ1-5	TGTGCCAGCAGTGAGACAGCTCATAGCAATCAGCCCCAGCATTTT	CASSETAHSNQPQHF
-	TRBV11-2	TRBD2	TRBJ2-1	TGTGCCAGCAGCTCCGATCCGATGGGACTAGCGGGGAGGGATGAGCAGTTCTTC	CASSSDPMGLAGRDEQFF
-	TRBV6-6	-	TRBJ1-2	TGTGCCAGCAGGGACAGCGGGGAGTATGGCTACACCTTC	CASRDSGEYGYTF
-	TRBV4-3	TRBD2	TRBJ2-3	TGCGCCAGCAGCCAGGGCACGCGGGGCGGGGGTGCAGATACGCAGTATTTT	CASSQGTRGGGADTQYF
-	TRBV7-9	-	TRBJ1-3	TGTGCCAGCAGTTTGTCCCAGAGGGGAAACACCATATATTTT	CASSLSQRGNTIYF
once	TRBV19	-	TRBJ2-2	TGTGCCAGTAGTAAGACAGGCACCGGGGAGCTGTTTTTT	CASSKTGTGELFF
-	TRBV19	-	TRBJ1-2	TGTGCCAGTACCGGTCTTAACTATGGCTACACCTTC	CASTGLNYGYTF
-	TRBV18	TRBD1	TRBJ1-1	TGTGCCAGCTCACTCGGGACAGGGTCACTGAACACTGAAGCTTTCTTT	CASSLGTGSLNTEAFF
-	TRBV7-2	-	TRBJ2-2	TGTGCCAGCAGAGGTGGTCGGGCCGGGGAGCTGTTTTTT	CASRGGRAGELFF
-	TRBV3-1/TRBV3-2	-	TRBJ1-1	TGTGCCAGCAGCCACAGATCAGGTGAAGCTTTCTTT	CASSHRSGEAFF
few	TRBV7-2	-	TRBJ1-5	TGTGCCAGCAGCTTAGATTACGGGCAGCCCCAGCATTTT	CASSLDYGQPQHF
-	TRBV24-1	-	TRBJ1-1	TGTGCCACCAGTGATTTTACAGGACGGGAAGCTTTCTTT	CATSDFTGREAFF
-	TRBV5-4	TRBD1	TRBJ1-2	TGTGCCAGCAGATTGGACAGGAAACCTGGGGGCTACACCTTC	CASRLDRKPGGYTF
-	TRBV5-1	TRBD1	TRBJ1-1	TGCGCCAGCAGCTTGGCCCCCGTTAGATGGACAGGGGGGAATGAAGCTTTCTTT	CASSLAPVRWTGGNEAFF
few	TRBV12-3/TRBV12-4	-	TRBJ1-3	TGTGCCAGCAGTTTCCTGGGAAACACCATATATTTT	CASSFLGNTIYF
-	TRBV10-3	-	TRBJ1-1	TGTGCCATCAGTGGTCCGGAGGGCCGGGAGTTCTTT	CAISGPEGREFF
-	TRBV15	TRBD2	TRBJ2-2	TGTGCCACCAGCAGAGAGGGCAGCGGGATAAACACCGGGGAGCTGTTTTTT	CATSREGSGINTGELFF
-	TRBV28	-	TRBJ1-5	TGTGCCAGCAGTTTTGGCAGGATCAATCAGCCCCAGCATTTT	CASSFGRINQPQHF